This TCR beta chain is drawn from a study of CD8 T cells in Susac syndrome. This CDR3 region has 15 residues. Germline CDR1 reads ENHRY; CDR2 reads SYGVKD. Trimming shortened V by 6 bases and J by 4 bases, and 17 bases separated the two germline ends. FACS was used to enrich TEMRA cells, whereas the CD8+ and CD4+ T cells were obtained by negative isolation. General study points: Acknowledgment was made by the study that its TCR sequencing and HLA analysis involved a relatively small number of individuals.

About this clonotype itself: The antigen remains undetermined.

RNA totalling about 0.45 to 1 ug underwent reverse transcription with random hexamers. An immunoSEQ multiplex PCR amplified TCR beta CDR3 over 54 Vbeta and 13 Jbeta. TCRdb fed the immunoSEQ multiplex PCR reads into MiXCR, producing one record per CDR3 protein. The sample has approximately 200,000 distinct CDR3 sequences, around 96% seen once. The sequencing sample was made of CD4+ T cells from PBMCs. V usage is TRBV10-3 and J usage is TRBJ2-3; the D call may be TRBD1 or TRBD2 (5 bases each). This TCR was sampled from a human donor with multiple sclerosis. CDR3 coding DNA: TGTGCCATCAGGGGGAACGTGGGGGAATCAGATACGCAGTATTTT. Translating it yields CAIRGNVGESDTQYF.